Below are 12 T cell receptor beta chains sequenced from a single sample in a study of blood T cell repertoires in COVID-19. Assay: immunoSEQ multiplex PCR; the TCRdb copy retains only in-frame clones and omits some. Of nearly 45,000 clones listed, roughly 88% are singletons. Sequenced sample: peripheral blood. The origin of the receptors is a woman of 80 years or more with acute or convalescent COVID-19.

The J gene is TRBJ1-2, the V gene TRBV10-3; D is unresolved. Between the trimmed V and J ends, which lost 3 bases and 3 bases, there was a span of 8 bases. In germline, CDR1 is ENHRY, CDR2 SYGVKD. The CDR3 is 13 amino acids. CDR3 loop: CAISEKRDYGYTF. CDR3 in DNA: TGTGCCATCAGTGAAAAACGGGACTATGGCTACACCTTC.

The CDR3 reads CSASILAGAPYNEQFF. The CDR3 bases are TGCAGTGCTAGTATCCTAGCGGGAGCCCCCTACAATGAGCAGTTCTTC. The chain recombines TRBV20-1 with TRBJ2-1; TRBD2 matches at 10 bases. This CDR3 comprises 16 residues. The V segment lost 3 bases and the J segment 2 bases; nucleotides outside the gene matches: 7. The V gene's germline CDR1 is DFQATT and CDR2 SNEGSKA (reference sequence).

The V call is TRBV7-2, the J call TRBJ2-7, with D possibly TRBD2 on 6 matching bases. Trimming stripped 5 bases from V and 4 bases from J, with 21 bases between. Germline CDR1 reads SGHTA; CDR2 reads FQGNSA. There are 16 residues in the CDR3. The CDR3 DNA is TGTGCCAGCAGCCCAGACGGGGGTACTAGCTCGTACGAGCAGTACTTC. It encodes CASSPDGGTSSYEQYF.

The genes are TRBV7-6 and TRBJ2-5, with 7 bases matching TRBD2. Germline V CDR1 and CDR2: SGHVS, FNYEAQ. J gave up 4 bases and V 5 bases, and 7 bases lay outside the gene matches. The CDR3 covers 14 residues. The CDR3 sequence is CASSAGGRGETQYF. Written as DNA, the CDR3 is TGTGCCAGCAGCGCCGGGGGGAGGGGAGAGACCCAGTACTTC.

The chain has TRBV9 and TRBJ1-2; possibly TRBD1 for D (5 bases). Germline V gives CDR1 SGDLS, CDR2 YYNGEE. The V end was cut by 0 bases, the J end by 2 bases, with 11 bases between. The CDR3 is 15 amino acids. CDR3 protein: CASSVEGAFNYGYTF. The CDR3 coding sequence is TGTGCCAGCAGCGTAGAAGGGGCGTTCAACTATGGCTACACCTTC.

CDR3 amino acids: CASRGAADTQYF. CDR3 DNA: TGTGCCAGCAGGGGTGCCGCAGATACGCAGTATTTT. The chain recombines TRBV19 with TRBJ2-3; D is possibly TRBD1 (6 bases). Trimming took off 9 bases at V and 4 bases at J, with 11 bases between the two ends. Germline V gene data show CDR1 as LNHDA and CDR2 as SQIVND (reference sequence). The CDR3 loop spans 12 amino acids.

The genes are TRBV10-3 and TRBJ2-1, with D perhaps TRBD1 (6 bases). CDR3 size: 16 residues. CDR1 is ENHRY and CDR2 is SYGVKD in the germline V gene. V dropped 10 bases and J dropped 6 bases, with 25 bases sitting between them. This CDR3 reads CATQGYGISVSNEQFF. CDR3 DNA: TGTGCCACCCAGGGGTACGGGATATCCGTTTCCAATGAGCAGTTCTTC.

The gene calls are TRBV4-2 and TRBJ2-7; 8 bases are a match to TRBD1. Per the germline V gene, CDR1 is LGHNA and CDR2 is YNFKEQ. The V segment lost 3 bases and the J segment 3 bases; nucleotides outside the gene matches: 4. This CDR3 is built from 14 residues. The CDR3 here is CASSHDRGRYEQYF. CDR3 nucleotide sequence: TGTGCCAGCAGCCACGACAGGGGCCGCTACGAGCAGTACTTC.

The J gene is TRBJ1-6, the V gene TRBV7-9; 7 bases match TRBD1. The CDR3 is 17 residues long. After removal of 5 bases from V and 0 bases from J, the junction contained 7 bases not matched to a gene. From germline, CDR1 is SEHNR and CDR2 FQNEAQ (reference sequence). The DNA for the CDR3 is TGTGCCAGCAGCCCTACGGGACAGAGCTCCTATAATTCACCCCTCCACTTT. This codes for CASSPTGQSSYNSPLHF.

CDR3 sequence (DNA): TGTGCCAGCGGTCTAGCGGGAGTCGTCCCCCACGAGCAGTACTTC. Its protein is CASGLAGVVPHEQYF. The chain employs TRBV5-6 and TRBJ2-7; 10 bases agree with TRBD2. After removal of 7 bases from V and 5 bases from J, the junction contained 12 bases not matched to a gene. The CDR3 consists of 15 residues. In germline, CDR1 is SGHDT, CDR2 YYEEEE.

The chain links TRBV5-1 to TRBJ1-5; TRBD1 matches 9 bases. With 2 bases clipped from V and 4 bases from J, the junction kept 7 bases outside the gene matches. The CDR3 totals 16 residues. Per the germline V gene, CDR1 is SGHRS and CDR2 is YFSETQ. The DNA for the CDR3 is TGCGCCAGCAGCTTAGGGACAGGGTCCACGAATCAGCCCCAGCATTTT. This gives the protein CASSLGTGSTNQPQHF.

The genes are TRBV19 and TRBJ1-3, with D possibly being TRBD1 (5 bases). There are 12 residues in the CDR3. The V end was cut by 9 bases, the J end by 5 bases, with 11 bases between. Germline CDR1 is LNHDA and CDR2 is SQIVND (reference sequence). The DNA of the CDR3 is TGTGCCAGCCAGGGCCATAGAAACACCATATATTTT. This translates into CASQGHRNTIYF. Full variable domain (rest looked up from reference TRBV19 and TRBJ1-3): DGGITQSPKYLFRKEGQNVTLSCEQNLNHDAMYWYRQDPGQGLRLIYYSQIVNDFQKGDIAEGYSVSREKKESFPLTVTSAQKNPTAFYLCASQGHRNTIYFGEGSWLTVV.